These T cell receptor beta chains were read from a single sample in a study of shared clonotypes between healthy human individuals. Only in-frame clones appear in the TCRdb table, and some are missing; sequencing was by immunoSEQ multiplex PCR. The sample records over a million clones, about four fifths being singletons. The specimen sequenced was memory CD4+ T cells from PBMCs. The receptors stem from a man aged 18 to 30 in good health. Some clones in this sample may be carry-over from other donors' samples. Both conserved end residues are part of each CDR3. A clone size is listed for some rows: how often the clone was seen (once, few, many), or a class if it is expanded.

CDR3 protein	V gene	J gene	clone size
CASSGEGLAGELFF	TRBV5-4	TRBJ2-2	.
CASSLQRFNSYEQYF	TRBV5-5	TRBJ2-7	once
CAWSHPPGGAETQYF	TRBV30	TRBJ2-5	.
CSVGLKARVGEQYF	TRBV29-1	TRBJ2-7	.
CASSQEGRGNNEQYF	TRBV4-3	TRBJ2-7	.
CASSPPDNYGYTF	TRBV28	TRBJ1-2	.
CASRIVAEPTEAFF	TRBV6-1	TRBJ1-1	.
CASSRAGQGYEQFF	TRBV27	TRBJ2-1	.
CASSFLVGFYEQYF	TRBV11-2	TRBJ2-7	many
CASSYSAPSGRKTQYF	TRBV6-5	TRBJ2-5	.
CASSHPSPGGGAEAFF	TRBV4-3	TRBJ1-1	.
CASSLETADYGYTF	TRBV7-9	TRBJ1-2	.
CASSFYRGGTDTQYF	TRBV5-8	TRBJ2-3	.
CAWNPGGSTDTQYF	TRBV30	TRBJ2-3	.
CASSARLAGGSEQYF	TRBV7-9	TRBJ2-7	.
CASSLDAAGVYGYTF	TRBV11-2	TRBJ1-2	.
CASSLIGTERGKQYF	TRBV7-3	TRBJ2-7	.
CASSLRGPQYF	TRBV11-2	TRBJ2-5	.
CASSLRTSGEGEQYF	TRBV5-4	TRBJ2-7	many